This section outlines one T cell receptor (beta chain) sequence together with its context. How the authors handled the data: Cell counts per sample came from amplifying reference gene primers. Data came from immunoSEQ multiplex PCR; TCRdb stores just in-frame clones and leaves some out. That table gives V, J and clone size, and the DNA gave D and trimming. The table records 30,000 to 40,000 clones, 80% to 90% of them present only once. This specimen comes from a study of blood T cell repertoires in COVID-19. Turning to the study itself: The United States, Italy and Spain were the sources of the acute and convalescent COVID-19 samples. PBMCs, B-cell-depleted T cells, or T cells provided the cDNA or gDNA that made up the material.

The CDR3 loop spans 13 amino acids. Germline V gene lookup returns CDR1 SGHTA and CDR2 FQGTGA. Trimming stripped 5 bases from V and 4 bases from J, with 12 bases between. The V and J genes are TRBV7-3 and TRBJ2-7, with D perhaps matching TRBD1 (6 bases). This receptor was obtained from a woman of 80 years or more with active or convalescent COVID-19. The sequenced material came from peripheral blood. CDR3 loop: CASSPGQTYEQYF. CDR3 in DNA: TGTGCCAGCAGCCCCGGACAGACATACGAGCAGTACTTC.